A single sample gave rise to the 13 T cell receptor beta chains below, sequenced in a study of blood T cell repertoires in COVID-19. The table came from immunoSEQ multiplex PCR; TCRdb's copy has only in-frame clones and leaves some out. The sample records around 150,000 clones, approximately 87% being singletons. The sequencing input was peripheral blood. Receptor source: a man aged 45-65 years with active COVID-19.

This sequence joins TRBV9 and TRBJ1-6, with D perhaps TRBD1 (5 bases). The germline V gene has CDR1 SGDLS and CDR2 YYNGEE. V was pared by 4 bases and J by 8 bases, with 16 bases between. The CDR3 loop spans 15 amino acids. The CDR3 loop reads CASSLGTTADSPLHF. CDR3 nucleotide sequence: TGTGCCAGCAGCTTAGGGACCACAGCGGATTCACCCCTCCACTTT. The variable domain in full, completed from reference TRBV9 and TRBJ1-6, reads DSGVTQTPKHLITATGQRVTLRCSPRSGDLSVYWYQQSLDQGLQFLIQYYNGEERAKGNILERFSAQQFPDLHSELNLSSLELGDSALYFCASSLGTTADSPLHFGNGTRLTVT.

The rearrangement uses TRBV5-1 and TRBJ2-7, with 9 bases that match TRBD1. This CDR3 has 14 amino acids. Germline V gene sequence: CDR1 SGHRS, CDR2 YFSETQ. V lost 2 bases to trimming and J lost 2 bases; unmatched junction nucleotides: 2. The CDR3 DNA reads TGCGCCAGCAGCTTCGGGACAGGGACCTACGAGCAGTACTTC. It specifies CASSFGTGTYEQYF.

The chain links TRBV7-2 to TRBJ1-4; 10 positions agree with TRBD1. The CDR3 is made up of 19 amino acids. J was trimmed by 4 bases and V by 1 base; bases with no gene match: 12. Germline V gives CDR1 SGHTA, CDR2 FQGNSA. CDR3 bases: TGTGCCAGCAGCTTAGGGGGACAGGGGCAGGTTGACTATAATGAAAAACTGTTTTTT. Translation gives CASSLGGQGQVDYNEKLFF.

J is TRBJ1-2 and V is TRBV4-3; TRBD1 matches 8 bases. Trimming cost V 0 bases and J 5 bases; bases outside gene matches: 8. CDR1 and CDR2 from the germline V gene are LGHNA and YSLEER. The CDR3 is 16 residues long. CDR3 bases: TGCGCCAGCAGCCAAGATCGAAGGGACAGGCTTTATGGCTACACCTTC. Translated: CASSQDRRDRLYGYTF.

This sequence joins TRBV27 and TRBJ2-6, with 7 bases matching TRBD1. This CDR3 region has 20 residues. V was pared by 8 bases and J by 0 bases, with 19 bases of the junction left unmatched. Germline V gene data show CDR1 as MNHEY and CDR2 as SMNVEV (reference sequence). This CDR3 is CASSIQGRGQTISGANVLTF. The CDR3 DNA follows: TGTGCCAGCTCAATCCAAGGTCGGGGACAGACGATCTCTGGGGCCAACGTCCTGACTTTC.

The rearrangement uses TRBV29-1 and TRBJ1-2, with 7 bases lining up with TRBD1. Unmatched junction bases numbered 9, after V lost 3 bases and J lost 8 bases. This CDR3 is 13 amino acids long. Looked up from germline, CDR1 is SQVTM and CDR2 is ANQGSEA. The CDR3 bases are TGCAGCGTTGAGAAGGGGGCAGGGGGAGGCTACACCTTC. Its protein product is CSVEKGAGGGYTF.

This chain uses TRBV6-5 with TRBJ1-2, with D tentatively TRBD1 (6 bases). The CDR3 runs to 14 residues. V lost 7 bases to trimming and J lost 2 bases, with 14 bases between them. Per the germline V gene, CDR1 is MNHEY and CDR2 is SVGAGI. The CDR3 bases are TGTGCCAGCATCAGACCGGGACAAAACTATGGCTACACCTTC. Its protein product is CASIRPGQNYGYTF.

The CDR3 coding sequence is TGTGCCAGTAGTATATATTCACTTCCCCATGGCTACACCTTC. This codes for CASSIYSLPHGYTF. The chain has TRBV19 and TRBJ1-2; D uncertain. With 2 bases removed from V and 6 bases from J, the gap between germline ends came to 13 bases. Per germline, CDR1 LNHDA and CDR2 SQIVND (reference sequence). This CDR3 spans 14 amino acids. Full variable domain (outside the CDR3, taken from reference TRBV19 and TRBJ1-2): DGGITQSPKYLFRKEGQNVTLSCEQNLNHDAMYWYRQDPGQGLRLIYYSQIVNDFQKGDIAEGYSVSREKKESFPLTVTSAQKNPTAFYLCASSIYSLPHGYTFGSGTRLTVV.

J is TRBJ2-6 and V is TRBV9; the D gene is possibly TRBD1 (6 bases). CDR3 length equals 18 residues. Germline V gene data show CDR1 as SGDLS and CDR2 as YYNGEE. V lost 4 bases to trimming and J lost 0 bases, with 17 bases between them. The CDR3 DNA is TGTGCCAGCAGCCTCCGGGACCAAGGGGGCTCTGGGGCCAACGTCCTGACTTTC. This translates into CASSLRDQGGSGANVLTF.

This chain connects TRBV5-8 to TRBJ2-2, with 9 bases matching TRBD1. The V gene's germline CDR1 is SGHTS and CDR2 YDEGEE. Unmatched junction bases numbered 8, after V lost 4 bases and J lost 7 bases. This CDR3 region has 15 residues. The CDR3 is CASSPGQGRGGELFF. The CDR3 DNA reads as TGTGCCAGCAGCCCTGGACAGGGGCGAGGCGGGGAGCTGTTTTTT.

The V call is TRBV7-2, the J call TRBJ1-5; D is unclear. CDR1 and CDR2 (germline): SGHTA, FQGNSA. V was pared by 1 base and J by 0 bases, with 7 bases between. This CDR3 region has 15 residues. CDR3: CASSLDINSNQPQHF. CDR3 in DNA: TGTGCCAGCAGCTTAGATATAAATAGCAATCAGCCCCAGCATTTT.

The rearrangement uses TRBV2 and TRBJ1-4; 11 bases align to TRBD1. Trimming took 6 bases from V and 3 from J; bases not matched to a gene: 6. This CDR3 has 16 residues. Germline CDR1 SNHLY, CDR2 FYNNEI. CDR3 nucleotide sequence: TGTGCCAGCAGACCCGGACAGGGGGCTTCTAATGAAAAACTGTTTTTT. Protein: CASRPGQGASNEKLFF.

CDR3 DNA: TGTGCCAGTCGGAACACTGAAGCTTTCTTT. Translated: CASRNTEAFF. This rearrangement joins TRBV19 to TRBJ1-1; D is undetermined. Per germline, CDR1 LNHDA and CDR2 SQIVND (reference sequence). This CDR3 has 10 amino acids. V dropped 8 bases and J dropped 1 base, with 2 bases sitting between them.